This entry is about one TCR beta chain. Its cognate antigen is unknown. Each donor had at least one pre-ART and at least two post-ART PBMC samples. J lost 6 bases, V lost 2 bases, and 12 bases had no gene match. CDR1 is ENHRY, CDR2 SYGVKD, per germline. This CDR3 region has 16 residues. This entry comes from a study of long-term antiretroviral therapy in people with HIV. The wider study: Sampling started about a decade before the 2015 immediate-ART recommendation. The study's findings and limits: Clones expanded before ART dominated the repertoire at all time points.

Survey level was the resolution at which the v3.0 immunoSEQ assay ran. The repertoire was sequenced with immunoSEQ multiplex PCR; TCRdb's copy has only in-frame clones and lacks some. This table holds about 42,000 clones, about 89% found once. This TCR was sampled from a woman between 45 and 60 years old with HIV. The rearrangement links TRBV10-3 to TRBJ2-7; 8 bases map to TRBD1. The source was unsorted PBMCs, collected 0.1 years before starting antiretroviral therapy. In DNA, the CDR3 is TGTGCCATCAGTGAGACCCGGACAGGGAAGGTTCGCGAGCAGTACTTC. Amino acid sequence: CAISETRTGKVREQYF.